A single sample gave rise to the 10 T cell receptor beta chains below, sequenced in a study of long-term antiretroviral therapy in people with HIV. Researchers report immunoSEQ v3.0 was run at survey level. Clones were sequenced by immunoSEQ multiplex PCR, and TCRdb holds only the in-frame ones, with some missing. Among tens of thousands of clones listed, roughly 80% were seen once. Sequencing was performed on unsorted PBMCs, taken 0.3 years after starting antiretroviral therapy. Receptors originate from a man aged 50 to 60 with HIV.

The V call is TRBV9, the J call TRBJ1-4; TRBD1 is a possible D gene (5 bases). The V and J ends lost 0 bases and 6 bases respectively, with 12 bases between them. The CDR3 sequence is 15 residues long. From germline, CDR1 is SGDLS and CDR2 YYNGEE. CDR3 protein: CASSVGQGGDEKLFF. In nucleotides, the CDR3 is TGTGCCAGCAGCGTAGGGCAGGGAGGGGATGAAAAACTGTTTTTT.

Written as DNA, the CDR3 is TGTGCCAGCAGTTGGGGGACTAGCGGTGAAGATACGCAGTATTTT. Its translation: CASSWGTSGEDTQYF. This sequence joins TRBV6-5 and TRBJ2-3, with 11 bases fitting TRBD2. The ends lost 4 bases at V and 5 bases at J; junction bases unmatched: 5. Germline V gene lookup returns CDR1 MNHEY and CDR2 SVGAGI. The CDR3 spans 15 residues.

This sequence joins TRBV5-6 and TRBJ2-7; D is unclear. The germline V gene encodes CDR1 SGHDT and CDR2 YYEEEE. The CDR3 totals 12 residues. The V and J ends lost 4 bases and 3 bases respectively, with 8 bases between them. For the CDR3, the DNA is TGTGCCAGCAGCCTTCCCAACTACGAGCAGTACTTC. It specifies CASSLPNYEQYF.

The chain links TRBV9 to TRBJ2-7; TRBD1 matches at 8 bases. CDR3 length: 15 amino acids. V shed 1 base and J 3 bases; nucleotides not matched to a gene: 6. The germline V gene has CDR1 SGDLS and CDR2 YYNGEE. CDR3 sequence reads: CASSVYGTGGYEQYF. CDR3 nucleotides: TGTGCCAGCAGCGTATACGGGACAGGTGGCTACGAGCAGTACTTC.

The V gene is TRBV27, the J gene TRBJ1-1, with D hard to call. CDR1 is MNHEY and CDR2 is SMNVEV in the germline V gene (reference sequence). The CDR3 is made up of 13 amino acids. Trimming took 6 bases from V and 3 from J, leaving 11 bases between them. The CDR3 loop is CASSPRRDTEAFF. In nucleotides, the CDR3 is TGTGCCAGCAGCCCCCGGAGGGACACTGAAGCTTTCTTT.

CDR3 residues: CASSLQWGSASTDTQYF. The CDR3 nucleotides are TGCGCCAGCAGCTTGCAGTGGGGGAGTGCTAGCACAGATACGCAGTATTTT. The chain combines TRBV5-1 with TRBJ2-3, with D tentatively TRBD1 or TRBD2 (5 bases each). The CDR3 consists of 17 residues. CDR1 and CDR2 (germline): SGHRS, YFSETQ. The ends were cut back, 1 base at V and 0 bases at J, with 15 bases in the middle.

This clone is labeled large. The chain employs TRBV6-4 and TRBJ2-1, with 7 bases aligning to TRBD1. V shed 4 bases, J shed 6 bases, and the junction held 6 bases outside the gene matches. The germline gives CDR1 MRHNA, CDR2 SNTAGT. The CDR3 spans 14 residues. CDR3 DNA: TGTGCCAGCAGTGCTACAGGGGACGGCAATGAGCAGTTCTTC. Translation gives CASSATGDGNEQFF.

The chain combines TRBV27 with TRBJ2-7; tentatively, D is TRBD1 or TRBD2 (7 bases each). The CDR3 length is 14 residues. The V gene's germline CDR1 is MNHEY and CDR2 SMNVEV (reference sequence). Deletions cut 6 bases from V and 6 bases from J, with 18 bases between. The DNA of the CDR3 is TGTGCCAGCAGGACTAGAGCGGGACAGTCCGAGCAGTACTTC. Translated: CASRTRAGQSEQYF.

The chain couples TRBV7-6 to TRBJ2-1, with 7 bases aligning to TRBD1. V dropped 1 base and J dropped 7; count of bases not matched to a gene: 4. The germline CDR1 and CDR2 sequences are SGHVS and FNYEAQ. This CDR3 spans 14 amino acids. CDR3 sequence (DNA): TGTGCCAGCAGCTTAGGACAGGGTTGGAATGAGCAGTTCTTC. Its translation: CASSLGQGWNEQFF.

The CDR3 here is CASSFRQVVGGKLFF. CDR3 nucleotide sequence: TGTGCCAGCAGTTTTCGTCAGGTTGTAGGGGGAAAACTGTTTTTT. The V call is TRBV6-5, the J call TRBJ1-4, with TRBD1 as a possible D gene (6 bases). Germline CDR1 MNHEY, CDR2 SVGAGI. V shed 4 bases and J shed 10 bases, with 19 bases lying between them. This CDR3 is 15 amino acids long.